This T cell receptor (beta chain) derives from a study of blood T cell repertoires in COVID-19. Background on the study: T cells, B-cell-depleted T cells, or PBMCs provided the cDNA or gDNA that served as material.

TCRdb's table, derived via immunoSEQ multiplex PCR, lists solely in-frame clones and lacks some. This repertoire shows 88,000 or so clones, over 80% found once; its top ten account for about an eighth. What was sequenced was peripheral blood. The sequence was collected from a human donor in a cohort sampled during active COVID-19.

Written as DNA, the CDR3 is TGCAGTGCTAGCGGGAGCCGCTACACCTTC. Amino acids: CSASGSRYTF. The chain has TRBV20-1 and TRBJ1-2; no clear D. Germline CDR1 and CDR2: DFQATT and SNEGSKA (reference sequence). There are 10 residues in the CDR3. Trimming stripped 3 bases from V and 9 bases from J, with 8 bases between.